This TCR beta chain was sequenced during a study of cytomegalovirus exposure and HLA in healthy donors listed by TCRdb under 2017. About the full investigation: An earlier analysis of several hundred of the donors reported about 250 Gb of sequence data and some 120 million unique TCR beta sequences from 150 million to 200 million T cells. An early release covering roughly 600 HLA-typed donors comprised roughly 300 gigabases of sequencing data and around 85 million unique TCR sequences. Of the roughly 390 genotyped donors, around 81% fell in the genetic ancestry cluster associated with self-reported Caucasian donors. The study aimed to test whether signatures of past pathogen exposure could be identified by cataloging public T cell receptors. The study profiled the T cell repertoires of 500 to 800 subjects by immunosequencing and related them to cytomegalovirus serostatus. In addition to the first cohort of roughly 700 subjects, a separate validation cohort of some 120 different subjects was used. High-throughput TCR immunosequencing, statistical association of individual TCRs with disease status, and machine learning were combined to predict cytomegalovirus infection status. A later analysis re-analyzed previously published TCR beta repertoires from 650 to 800 donors and added high-resolution HLA genotyping to study TCR occurrence patterns. Rather than drawing on any new phenotypic data, the later analysis identified candidate immune exposures from TCR beta sequences and the way those sequences occurred across donors. An earlier analysis of 587 of the donors used high-throughput TCR beta sequencing to judge whether each TCR beta V gene segment behaved as functional or pseudogenic. Donor age, sex, ethnicity and CMV serostatus were compiled alongside the repertoire data. A later genetic analysis used genome-wide SNP genotypes for about three fifths of the roughly 700 donors, treating that subset as a discovery cohort. All discovery cohort repertoires had been generated using a single sequencing platform. Both class I and class II loci were covered by HLA typing, at four-digit resolution. Typing coverage differed by locus: A, B, C, DRB1 and DQB1 were typed in about 629-640 donors, DQA1 in roughly 510, DPA1 in over 600, and DPB1 in 450 to 480. About five DR-DQ haplotypes were treated as single units for association and clustering because of strong linkage in the cohort. Across 398 genotyped donors of the cohort, an average of 235,054 unique TCR beta nucleotide sequences per donor were sequenced, and roughly a sixth of those sequences were non-productive.

To note about this clone: It lacks a known antigen. Qualities for individual bases were not recorded, and no much larger clone is one base off.

In the germline V gene (reference sequence), CDR1 corresponds to SEHNR and CDR2 to FQNEAQ. V is cut back by 3 bases and J by 5 bases, with 3 bases in the junction unmatched. Reading from cysteine to phenylalanine, the CDR3 counts 15 amino acids. The DNA shown is the 45-base CDR3, in frame from base 1. Preparation of the library involved the immunoSEQ multiplex PCR assay. For the multiplex PCR, a mixture combining 60 forward primers for TCR Vbeta segments and 13 reverse primers for TCR Jbeta segments was used. A multiplex PCR assay on genomic DNA amplified the CDR3 region of rearranged TCR beta genes. The Illumina HiSeq System was used to sequence the amplified TCR beta libraries as 87-base-pair reads. As for the original processing: Across the 666 repertoires, a later analysis counted approximately 75 million unique TCR beta chains, around 11 million of which were shared by at least two donors. To remove PCR and sequencing errors, raw reads were error-corrected and collapsed into unique sequences using a nearest-neighbor algorithm that merged closely related sequences. CDR3 sequences were aligned to IMGT reference sequences to assign V, D and J gene segments. For a sequence to be retained, at least a six-nucleotide match to both a V gene segment and a J gene segment was required. A rearrangement counted as productive if the CDR3 had no stop codons and remained in frame with V and J, and every other rearrangement counted as non-productive. Following IMGT convention, CDR3 was defined as the stretch from the second conserved V-encoded cysteine up to the conserved J-encoded phenylalanine. In an earlier analysis of roughly 580 of the donors, sequences lacking an unambiguous match to a single V gene segment were excluded. In an earlier analysis of several hundred of the donors, V segments were called functional above 56.7% productive rearrangements and were called segregating when the between-donor standard deviation exceeded 5%. A statistical classification framework was built for diagnosing cytomegalovirus status from the catalog of TCR beta chain sequences. In a later analysis, V and J genes were assigned by comparing TCR nucleotide sequences against IMGT/GENE-DB human TR gene sequences. The TCRdist pipeline was used in a later analysis to assign CDR3 sequences and most-parsimonious VDJ recombination scenarios. In a later analysis, each TCR beta chain was defined by its CDR3 amino acid sequence together with its V-gene family, and reads without a unique V-gene family were excluded. To address suspected cross-contamination and a sequencing artifact, a later analysis removed a few hundred highly shared, low-generation-probability nucleotide sequences. In a later analysis, a clonal expansion index was calculated for each public chain from normalized within-repertoire ranks of inferred template counts. Generation probabilities in a later analysis came from a VDJ recombination model fitted to out-of-frame rearrangements, and those results were checked against IGoR. A later analysis scored TCR-TCR, TCR-HLA and TCR-CMV co-occurrence with hypergeometric tests, applying a repertoire-size bias correction to TCR pairs. To estimate false discovery rates, a later analysis permuted the HLA or CMV assignments 20 times. In a later analysis, co-occurring TCRs were grouped with DBSCAN, and TCRdist sequence similarity was added when clustering was performed within HLA-allele-positive subsets. Repertoires with fewer than 30,000 or more than 120,000 public chains were left out of co-occurrence clustering, as were about 5 repertoires with anomalous nucleotide sharing. Sourced from immuneACCESS, this table was stored by TCRdb with only in-frame sequences that have V and J called. A share of the clones is absent; for the studies checked, an unresolved V gene accounts for under half, and the remainder has no known explanation. That table is the source of V, J and clone size, and D and trimming were worked out from the DNA. This sample gives about 130,000 clones in total; roughly four fifths of them show up just once. Jointly, the top ten make up approximately 1% of the sample.

In total, approximately 610 healthy bone marrow donors made up the cohort. At the time of sampling, all cohort members were nominally healthy, though unrecorded immune exposures were likely present. The donor was CMV seronegative and belonged to the group of around 400 seronegative cohort members. A peripheral blood sample was provided by each donor, and peripheral blood mononuclear cells were used for TCR beta sequencing. Genomic DNA extraction from the blood cell samples was performed with the Qiagen DNeasy Blood Extraction Kit. Results and caveats for the whole study, not just this receptor: An earlier analysis of approximately 570 of the donors showed that most TCR beta V segments appeared in productive rearrangements either about 87% or about 30% of the time, which broadly matched IMGT annotations. For the cohort, immune exposure information was limited to CMV serostatus. Because HLA typing was missing for some donors at each locus, association tests included only the typed subset. It was suggested by the authors that the approach could potentially be generalized to other disease states and immunological phenotypes. Some IMGT-functional V segments, including TRBV6-2 and TRBV6-3, could not be distinguished by the 87-base-pair reads and were therefore excluded. Some 16 rarely observed V segments, including chromosome 9 orphons, were excluded from the earlier analysis of just under 600 of the donors because counts were too low. V-gene and J-gene trimming of TCR beta chains was associated with a missense DCLRE1C variant in a later genetic analysis, and the association was replicated in an independent cohort. The study listed 150 to 200 TCR beta chains as associated with cytomegalovirus. Three of the identified cytomegalovirus-associated TCR beta chains were confirmed in vitro to be specific for cytomegalovirus antigens. Compared with equally common non-associated chains, HLA-associated TCR beta chains in a later analysis were more clonally expanded and had lower generation probabilities. Strong co-occurrence of HLA alleles, especially DR and DQ, made assigning TCR associations to individual alleles difficult. Most CMV-associated TCR beta chains appeared to be HLA-restricted in a later analysis, and the HLA associations seemed to be driven largely by CMV exposure. A later analysis reported that several top co-occurrence clusters appeared linked to parvovirus B19, influenza, CMV and Epstein-Barr virus. A further reported finding was that TCR beta sequences accurately predicted the HLA-A and HLA-B alleles for most subjects in the first cohort. The cohort was sequenced for TCR beta chains only, and without alpha or paired-chain data the features that could be detected were limited. Most TCR sequences were seen in very few donors, while some public TCRs were found in many individuals. A later analysis found that TCR association rates varied across HLA loci, with DRB1 alleles showing the most associated TCRs and HLA-C alleles the fewest. A later analysis associated some 17,000 TCR beta sequences with specific HLA alleles at a false discovery rate of 0.05. Roughly uniform sequencing depth across donors was assumed in presence/absence analyses, although this assumption may not hold. Cytomegalovirus status was reported to be diagnosed by the classifier with high specificity and sensitivity in both the original and validation cohorts. A cluster of highly shared sequence variants was judged likely to represent a technical artifact of the sequencing pipeline. Linkage disequilibrium might explain the correlated functional status among segregating V segments, but an unknown experimental factor could not be excluded. A later genetic analysis reported fewer N-insertions in productive TCRs among donors in an Asian-associated ancestry cluster than the roughly 720-donor mean.

The sequence was collected from a boy aged 10-17 years in good health and CMV-seronegative. What was sequenced was PBMCs. This chain joins TRBV7-9 to TRBJ2-7; TRBD2 aligns with 14 central bases. The CDR3 amino acid sequence is: CASSLGLAGDHEQYF. At the DNA level, the sequence is TGTGCCAGCAGCTTGGGACTAGCGGGAGACCACGAGCAGTACTTC. Full variable domain (CDR3 extended with the reference TRBV7-9 and TRBJ2-7 proteins): DTGVSQNPRHKITKRGQNVTFRCDPISEHNRLYWYRQTLGQGPEFLTYFQNEAQLEKSRLLSDRFSAERPKGSFSTLEIQRTEQGDSAMYLCASSLGLAGDHEQYFGPGTRLTVT.